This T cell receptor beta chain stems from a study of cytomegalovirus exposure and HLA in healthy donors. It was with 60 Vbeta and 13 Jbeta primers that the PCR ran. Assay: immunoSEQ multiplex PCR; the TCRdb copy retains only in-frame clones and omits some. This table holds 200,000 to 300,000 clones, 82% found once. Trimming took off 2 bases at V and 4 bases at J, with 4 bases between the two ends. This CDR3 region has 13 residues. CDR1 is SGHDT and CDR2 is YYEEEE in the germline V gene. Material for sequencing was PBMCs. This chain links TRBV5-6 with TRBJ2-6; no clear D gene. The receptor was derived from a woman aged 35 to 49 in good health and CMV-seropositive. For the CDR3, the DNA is TGTGCCAGCAGCTTCGTCGGGGCCAACGTCCTGACTTTC. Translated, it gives CASSFVGANVLTF.